This T cell receptor beta chain was recorded in a study of T cell repertoires in cytomegalovirus infection. Germline-derived CDR1 and CDR2 are MNHEY and SVGEGT. Trimming cost V 2 bases and J 4 bases; bases outside gene matches: 6. This CDR3 has 16 residues. TCRdb re-analysed the reads in MiXCR, keeping a single row per CDR3 protein. The data contain approximately 630,000 distinct CDR3 sequences, less than 25% of them singletons. This clonotype was observed a handful of times. The clonotype was recovered from a human donor in good health (CMV status not recorded). Some clones in this sample may be carry-over from other donors' samples. This rearrangement joins TRBV6-2 or TRBV6-3 to TRBJ2-2; 8 nucleotides agree with TRBD1. What was sequenced was CD8+ T cells from PBMCs. The CDR3 loop reads CASSYVDQGATGELFF. The DNA of the CDR3 is TGTGCCAGCAGTTACGTGGATCAGGGGGCCACCGGGGAGCTGTTTTTT.